This entry lists 29 T cell receptor beta chains sequenced from one sample in a study of T-cell memory formation after mild COVID-19. MiXCR was run by TCRdb on the 5' RACE reads, yielding one entry per CDR3 protein. Of 200,000 to 250,000 distinct CDR3 sequences listed, over 9% are singletons. Sequencing input: PBMCs or a T cell subset sorted from them (not recorded which). These receptors were obtained from a man between 18 and 35 years old who had mild COVID-19 (a few samples of this study predate the infection). Cell type and time point are not known.

This clonotype was found a few times. The genes are TRBV5-8 and TRBJ1-4; 7 bases agree with TRBD1. The CDR3 contains 13 residues. Germline assignment: CDR1 SGHTS and CDR2 YDEGEE. V shed 4 bases and J 10 bases; nucleotides not matched to a gene: 7. The CDR3 DNA is TGTGCCAGCAGCCTCACAGGGGCGGCAAAACTGTTTTTT. Amino acids: CASSLTGAAKLFF.

Only a few counts were recorded for this clonotype. For the CDR3, the DNA is TGTGCCAGCAGGAAGGGTCAGGAGGTCTATGGCTACACCTTC. Translated: CASRKGQEVYGYTF. The rearrangement links TRBV2 to TRBJ1-2; D gene ambiguous. Germline V gene sequence: CDR1 SNHLY, CDR2 FYNNEI. This CDR3 has 14 residues. V was cut by 6 bases and J by 4 bases, with 15 bases left in between.

This rearrangement joins TRBV5-1 to TRBJ2-7, with 8 bases aligning to TRBD1. Losses at the gene ends were 3 bases for V and 6 bases for J; bases not matched to a gene: 14. The CDR3 is 16 amino acids. The germline gives CDR1 SGHRS, CDR2 YFSETQ. CDR3 in DNA: TGCGCCAGCAGCTCGCGAAGCAGGGGGCACGACGGCGAGCAGTACTTC. This codes for CASSSRSRGHDGEQYF.

This clonotype was counted at least ten times. The rearrangement uses TRBV7-9 and TRBJ2-5, with D maybe TRBD1 (6 bases). The germline V gene has CDR1 SEHNR and CDR2 FQNEAQ (reference sequence). This CDR3 has 15 amino acids. V lost 1 base, J lost 2 bases, and 11 bases lay in between. The CDR3 nucleotides read TGTGCCAGCAGCTTAGGAAGGACAGCTCAAGAGACCCAGTACTTC. This gives the protein CASSLGRTAQETQYF.

The sample holds many counts of this clonotype. The rearrangement joins TRBV5-1 to TRBJ2-2; 8 nucleotides match TRBD1. Trimming at V came to 1 base and at J to 5 bases, leaving 1 base not matched to a gene. This CDR3 spans 14 amino acids. Germline values: CDR1 SGHRS, CDR2 YFSETQ. CDR3 bases: TGCGCCAGCAGCTTGCGGACAGGGACCGGGGAGCTGTTTTTT. It encodes CASSLRTGTGELFF.

J is TRBJ2-2 and V is TRBV6-1; 10 bases match TRBD1. The CDR3 runs to 14 residues. The trim removed 3 bases at V and 15 bases at J, leaving 10 bases unmatched. Germline CDR1 and CDR2: MNHNS and SASEGT. CDR3 loop: CASSDERGQGRLFF. CDR3 DNA: TGTGCCAGCAGTGATGAAAGGGGACAGGGGAGGTTGTTTTTT.

The chain uses TRBV5-1 and TRBJ2-6; D gene uncertain. The V gene lost 4 bases and the J gene lost 0 bases, with 8 bases spanning the gap. Germline values: CDR1 SGHRS, CDR2 YFSETQ. The CDR3 length is 15 residues. This chain's CDR3 is CASSHTASGANVLTF. The CDR3 region has the DNA TGCGCCAGCAGCCACACAGCCTCTGGGGCCAACGTCCTGACTTTC.

This clonotype was detected ten times or more. The genes are TRBV12-3 or TRBV12-4 and TRBJ2-1; 12 positions agree with TRBD2. The length of the CDR3 is 15 residues. J was trimmed by 7 bases and V by 6 bases; bases with no gene match: 7. CDR3 nucleotides: TGTGCCAGCAGCCCCCCTAGCGGGGGGGTTAATGAGCAGTTCTTC. This encodes CASSPPSGGVNEQFF.

In this sample, this clonotype turned up many times. The chain links TRBV7-2 to TRBJ2-3; either TRBD1 or TRBD2 may fit D (7 bases each). The V gene's germline CDR1 is SGHTA and CDR2 FQGNSA. The CDR3 is 14 residues long. V shed 8 bases and J shed 4 bases, with 16 bases lying between them. CDR3 sequence (DNA): TGTGCCAGCTTTGGGGGAGGGGGCTCAGATACGCAGTATTTT. Protein sequence: CASFGGGGSDTQYF.

This clonotype was observed a few times. This chain links TRBV6-5 with TRBJ2-5, with 9 bases lining up with TRBD2. With 6 bases clipped from V and 8 bases from J, the junction kept 7 bases outside the gene matches. The germline gives CDR1 MNHEY, CDR2 SVGAGI. This CDR3 is built from 13 residues. CDR3 amino acids: CASSQGLAQTQYF. The CDR3 coding sequence is TGTGCCAGCAGCCAAGGACTAGCGCAAACCCAGTACTTC.

This clonotype was found many times. V and J are TRBV6-1 and TRBJ1-1; 7 bases are shared with TRBD1. Germline values: CDR1 MNHNS, CDR2 SASEGT. The CDR3 is 15 amino acids. J was trimmed by 4 bases and V by 5 bases; bases with no gene match: 10. The CDR3 loop is CASSPRQGMATEAFF. The CDR3 DNA is TGTGCCAGCAGTCCACGACAGGGAATGGCCACTGAAGCTTTCTTT.

This clonotype was observed a handful of times. The chain combines TRBV18 with TRBJ2-3, with TRBD2 matching over 9 bases. The ends lost 2 bases at V and 6 bases at J; junction bases unmatched: 6. The CDR3 length is 15 residues. Germline CDR1 reads KGHSH; CDR2 reads LQKENI. In DNA form, the CDR3 reads TGTGCCAGCTCACCAACGGGACTAGCTTCCGATACGCAGTATTTT. Translating gives CASSPTGLASDTQYF.

In its sample, this clonotype was seen many times. J is TRBJ1-2 and V is TRBV19; 9 nucleotides match TRBD1. This CDR3 comprises 16 residues. Germline V gives CDR1 LNHDA, CDR2 SQIVND (reference sequence). With V trimmed by 6 bases and J by 7 bases, 15 bases remained unmatched. The chain's CDR3 is CASRPGPGQGTGGYTF. The CDR3, as DNA: TGTGCCAGTAGGCCCGGCCCGGGACAGGGTACGGGTGGCTACACCTTC.

The V call is TRBV6-4, the J call TRBJ2-1; 8 nucleotides align to TRBD2. V was pared by 0 bases and J by 6 bases, with 4 bases of the junction left unmatched. In germline, CDR1 is MRHNA, CDR2 SNTAGT. The CDR3 runs 15 residues. The CDR3 loop is CASSDSGLDSNEQFF. The CDR3 nucleotides are TGTGCCAGCAGTGACTCGGGACTAGATAGCAATGAGCAGTTCTTC.

Concerning this clonotype itself: A much bigger clone sits one base away, suggesting this may be a read error. The rearrangement uses TRBV20-1 and TRBJ1-5; TRBD1 might be the D (6 bases). Germline loops: CDR1 DFQATT, CDR2 SNEGSKA (reference sequence). The CDR3 consists of 16 residues. The V and J ends lost 7 bases and 0 bases respectively, with 19 bases between them. CDR3 amino acids: CSDRGSGHSSNQPQHF. The CDR3 DNA reads TGCAGTGATAGGGGATCGGGACACTCTAGCAATCAGCCCCAGCATTTT.

The chain uses TRBV29-1 and TRBJ2-1; the match to TRBD1 covers 9 bases. J lost 4 bases, V lost 8 bases, and 9 bases had no gene match. The V gene's germline CDR1 is SQVTM and CDR2 ANQGSEA. This CDR3 has 14 residues. CDR3 sequence reads: CSLKSGTGYNEQFF. CDR3 DNA sequence: TGCAGCTTAAAATCCGGGACAGGGTACAATGAGCAGTTCTTC.

This chain joins TRBV2 and TRBJ2-7, with TRBD1 matching over 9 bases. After removal of 5 bases from V and 3 bases from J, the junction contained 5 bases not matched to a gene. Per the germline V gene, CDR1 is SNHLY and CDR2 is FYNNEI. The length of the CDR3 is 14 residues. CDR3 coding DNA: TGTGCCAGCAGTCTTACGGGACAGGGCTACGAGCAGTACGTC. It is translated as CASSLTGQGYEQYV.

V gene TRBV28 combines with J gene TRBJ2-5, with TRBD2 as a possible D gene (5 bases). V was shortened by 5 bases and J by 4 bases, with 11 bases between the two germline ends. Germline lookup yields CDR1 MDHEN and CDR2 SYDVKM. The CDR3 consists of 13 residues. The CDR3 DNA reads as TGTGCCAGCAGTATCCAAGGGAGAGAGACCCAGTACTTC. This sequence encodes CASSIQGRETQYF.

The gene calls are TRBV10-3 and TRBJ2-7; 13 nucleotides align to TRBD2. CDR3 size: 17 residues. V gave up 5 bases and J gave up 7 bases; unmatched junction bases: 14. Germline V gives CDR1 ENHRY, CDR2 SYGVKD. CDR3 sequence (DNA): TGTGCCATCAGTACGGGACAGAGACTAGCGGGGGGCGAAGAGCAGTACTTC. Encoded protein: CAISTGQRLAGGEEQYF.

This clonotype occurred a few times. The chain joins TRBV20-1 to TRBJ2-1; 12 nucleotides align to TRBD2. The CDR3 covers 16 residues. CDR1 is DFQATT and CDR2 is SNEGSKA in the germline V gene (reference sequence). The J segment lost 6 bases and the V segment lost 2 bases, leaving 8 bases of the junction unmatched. CDR3 residues: CSARPLAGGHFNEQFF. DNA for the CDR3: TGCAGTGCTAGACCGCTAGCGGGGGGGCATTTCAATGAGCAGTTCTTC.

The sample holds a few counts of this clonotype. The gene calls are TRBV5-1 and TRBJ2-7; D is unclear. The CDR3 length is 14 residues. V dropped 0 bases and J dropped 2 bases, with 9 bases sitting between them. Germline CDR1 SGHRS, CDR2 YFSETQ. The chain's CDR3 is CASSLVSGPYEQYF. CDR3 DNA sequence: TGCGCCAGCAGCTTGGTATCGGGTCCCTACGAGCAGTACTTC.

The chain joins TRBV24-1 to TRBJ2-3; 9 bases align to TRBD2. Trimming removed 7 bases from V and 2 bases from J; junction bases left unmatched: 9. Germline V gives CDR1 KGHDR, CDR2 SFDVKD. The length of the CDR3 is 16 residues. The CDR3 bases are TGTGCCACCAGCGGGGGTAGCGGGAGATCCACAGATACGCAGTATTTT. Residues: CATSGGSGRSTDTQYF.

This clonotype was found a few times. The J gene is TRBJ2-7, the V gene TRBV28, with D perhaps matching TRBD1 or TRBD2 (5 bases each). Germline-derived CDR1 and CDR2 are MDHEN and SYDVKM. There are 13 residues in the CDR3. Trimming pared 8 bases from V and 1 base from J, leaving 12 bases between. CDR3 nucleotides: TGTGCCAGCGCTGGGACGTTGTCCTACGAGCAGTACGTC. This translates into CASAGTLSYEQYV.

The chain carries TRBV5-1 and TRBJ2-5; D remains unclear. V dropped 3 bases and J dropped 4 bases, with 10 bases sitting between them. The CDR3 length is 13 residues. The germline gives CDR1 SGHRS, CDR2 YFSETQ. This CDR3 reads CASSSRPGETQYF. As DNA, the CDR3 is TGCGCCAGCAGCTCGAGACCGGGAGAGACCCAGTACTTC.

This clonotype was counted ten times or more. The V gene is TRBV29-1, the J gene TRBJ1-2; D is possibly TRBD1 (5 bases). V shed 5 bases and J shed 10 bases, with 14 bases lying between them. The CDR3 extends over 11 amino acids. The germline CDR1 and CDR2 sequences are SQVTM and ANQGSEA. The CDR3 loop is CSVRDEYFYTF. The CDR3 nucleotides read TGCAGCGTTCGGGACGAATACTTCTACACCTTC.

The chain carries TRBV25-1 and TRBJ1-5, with a tentative D call TRBD1 (6 bases). There are 16 residues in the CDR3. Germline loops: CDR1 MGHDK, CDR2 SYGVNS. V gave up 1 base and J gave up 3 bases, with 13 bases separating them. Here the CDR3 reads CASSEWGAGINQPQHF. The DNA of the CDR3 is TGTGCCAGCAGTGAATGGGGGGCAGGGATCAATCAGCCCCAGCATTTT.

The rearrangement uses TRBV28 and TRBJ2-4; D not certain. Per germline, CDR1 MDHEN and CDR2 SYDVKM. Trimming removed 5 bases from V and 1 base from J, with 12 bases in between. The CDR3 is 15 residues long. The CDR3 region is CASSPSAGAKNIQYF. The DNA of the CDR3 is TGTGCCAGCAGTCCCAGCGCAGGTGCCAAAAACATTCAGTACTTC.

This clonotype was counted a few times. The genes are TRBV7-8 and TRBJ2-2; 12 nucleotides match TRBD1. V shed 5 bases and J 4 bases; nucleotides not matched to a gene: 8. The germline V gene encodes CDR1 SGHVS and CDR2 FQNEAQ. CDR3 length: 17 amino acids. The CDR3 region has the DNA TGTGCCAGCAGCCCGGGGACAGGGGGCGCCGGCACCGGGGAGCTGTTTTTT. Translated, it gives CASSPGTGGAGTGELFF.

This clonotype was picked up one time. One end of the junction varies from germline; a read error may be responsible. In nucleotides, the CDR3 is TGCGCAAGCAGCCGCGGGACTAGCGGCCAAGAGACCCAGTACTTC. It encodes CASSRGTSGQETQYF. This rearrangement joins TRBV5-1 to TRBJ2-5, with TRBD2 matching over 11 bases. The germline gives CDR1 SGHRS, CDR2 YFSETQ. This CDR3 has 15 amino acids.